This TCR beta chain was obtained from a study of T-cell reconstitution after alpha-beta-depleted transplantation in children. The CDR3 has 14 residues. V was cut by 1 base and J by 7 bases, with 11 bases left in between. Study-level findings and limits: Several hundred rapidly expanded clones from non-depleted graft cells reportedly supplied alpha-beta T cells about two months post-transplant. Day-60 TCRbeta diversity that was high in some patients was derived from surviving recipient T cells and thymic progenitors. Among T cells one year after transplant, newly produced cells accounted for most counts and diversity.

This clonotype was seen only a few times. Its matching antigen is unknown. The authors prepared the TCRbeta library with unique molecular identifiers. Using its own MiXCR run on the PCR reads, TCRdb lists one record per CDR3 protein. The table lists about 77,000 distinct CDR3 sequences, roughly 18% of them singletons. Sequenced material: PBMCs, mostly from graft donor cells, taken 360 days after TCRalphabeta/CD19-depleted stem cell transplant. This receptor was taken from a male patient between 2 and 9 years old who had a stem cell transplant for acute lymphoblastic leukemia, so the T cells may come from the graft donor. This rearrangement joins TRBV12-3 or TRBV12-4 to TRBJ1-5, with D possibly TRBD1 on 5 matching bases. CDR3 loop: CASSLEAGFQPQHF. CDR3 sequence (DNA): TGTGCCAGCAGTTTAGAGGCAGGGTTCCAGCCCCAGCATTTT.